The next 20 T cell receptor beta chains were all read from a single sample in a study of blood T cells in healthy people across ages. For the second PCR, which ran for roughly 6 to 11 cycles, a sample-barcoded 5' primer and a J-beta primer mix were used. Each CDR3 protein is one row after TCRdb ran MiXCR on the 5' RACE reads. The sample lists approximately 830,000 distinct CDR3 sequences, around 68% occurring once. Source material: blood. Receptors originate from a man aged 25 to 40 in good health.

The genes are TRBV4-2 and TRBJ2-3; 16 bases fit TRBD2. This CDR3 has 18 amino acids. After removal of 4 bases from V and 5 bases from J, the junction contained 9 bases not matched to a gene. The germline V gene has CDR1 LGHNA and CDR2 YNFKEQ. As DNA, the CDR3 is TGTGCCAGCAGCCCCGGGACTAGCGGGGGGGCTCCTAGAGATACGCAGTATTTT. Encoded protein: CASSPGTSGGAPRDTQYF.

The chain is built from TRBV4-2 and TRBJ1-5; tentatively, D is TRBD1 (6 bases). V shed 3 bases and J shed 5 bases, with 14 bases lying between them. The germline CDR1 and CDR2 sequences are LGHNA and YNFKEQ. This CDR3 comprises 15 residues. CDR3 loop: CASSHPQDSHQPQHF. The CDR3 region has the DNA TGTGCCAGCAGCCACCCCCAGGACAGCCATCAGCCCCAGCATTTT.

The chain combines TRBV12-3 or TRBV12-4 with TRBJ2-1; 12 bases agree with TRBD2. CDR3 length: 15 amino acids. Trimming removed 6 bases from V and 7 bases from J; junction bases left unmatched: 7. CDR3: CASRETSGGLNEQFF. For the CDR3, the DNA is TGTGCCAGCAGAGAAACTAGCGGGGGGTTAAATGAGCAGTTCTTC.

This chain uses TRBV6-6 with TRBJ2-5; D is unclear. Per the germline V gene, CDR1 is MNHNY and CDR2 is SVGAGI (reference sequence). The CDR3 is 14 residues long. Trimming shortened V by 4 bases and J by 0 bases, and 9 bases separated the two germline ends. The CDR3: CASSSTRYQETQYF. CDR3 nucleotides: TGTGCCAGCAGTTCCACCCGGTACCAAGAGACCCAGTACTTC.

The CDR3: CASSFVGTGSYEQFF. As DNA, the CDR3 is TGCGCCAGCAGCTTCGTAGGGACAGGGAGTTATGAGCAGTTCTTC. The genes are TRBV5-1 and TRBJ2-1; 9 bases map to TRBD1. V gave up 2 bases and J gave up 8 bases; unmatched junction bases: 8. CDR1 and CDR2 from the germline V gene are SGHRS and YFSETQ. The CDR3 spans 15 residues.

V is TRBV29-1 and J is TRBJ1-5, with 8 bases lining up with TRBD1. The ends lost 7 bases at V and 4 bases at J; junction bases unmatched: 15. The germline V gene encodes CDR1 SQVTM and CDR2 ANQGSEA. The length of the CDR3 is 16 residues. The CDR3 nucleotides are TGCAGCGCCACCATCGTTGGGACAGGTCCAAATCAGCCCCAGCATTTT. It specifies CSATIVGTGPNQPQHF. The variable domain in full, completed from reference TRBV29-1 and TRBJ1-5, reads SAVISQKPSRDICQRGTSLTIQCQVDSQVTMMFWYRQQPGQSLTLIATANQGSEATYESGFVIDKFPISRPNLTFSTLTVSNMSPEDSSIYLCSATIVGTGPNQPQHFGDGTRLSIL.

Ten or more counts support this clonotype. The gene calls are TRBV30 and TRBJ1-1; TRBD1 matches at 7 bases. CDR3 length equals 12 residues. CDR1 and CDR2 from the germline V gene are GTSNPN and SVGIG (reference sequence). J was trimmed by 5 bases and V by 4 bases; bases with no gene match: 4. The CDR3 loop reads CAWTPGGTEAFF. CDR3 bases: TGTGCCTGGACGCCAGGGGGGACTGAAGCTTTCTTT.

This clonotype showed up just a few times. The CDR3 nucleotides are TGCGCCAGCAGCTCACAGGGACGAGAGCAGTACTTC. Its protein is CASSSQGREQYF. This chain connects TRBV5-1 to TRBJ2-5; maybe TRBD1 (6 bases). CDR1 is SGHRS and CDR2 is YFSETQ in the germline V gene. CDR3 length: 12 residues. The ends were cut back, 3 bases at V and 11 bases at J, with 14 bases in the middle.

CDR3 nucleotide sequence: TGTGCCACATACAGGGGACGAAACCCCGGTGAGCAGTTCTTC. Its protein is CATYRGRNPGEQFF. The rearrangement links TRBV27 to TRBJ2-1; 7 bases fit TRBD1. CDR1 is MNHEY and CDR2 is SMNVEV in the germline V gene (reference sequence). This CDR3 comprises 14 residues. The junction had 15 bases not matched to a gene; V was cut back by 10 bases and J by 9 bases.

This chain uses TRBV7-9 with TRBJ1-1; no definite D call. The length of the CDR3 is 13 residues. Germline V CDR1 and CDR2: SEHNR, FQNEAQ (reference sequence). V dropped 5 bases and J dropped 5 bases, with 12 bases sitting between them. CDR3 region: CASSVQRATEAFF. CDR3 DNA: TGTGCCAGCAGCGTACAGAGGGCGACTGAAGCTTTCTTT.

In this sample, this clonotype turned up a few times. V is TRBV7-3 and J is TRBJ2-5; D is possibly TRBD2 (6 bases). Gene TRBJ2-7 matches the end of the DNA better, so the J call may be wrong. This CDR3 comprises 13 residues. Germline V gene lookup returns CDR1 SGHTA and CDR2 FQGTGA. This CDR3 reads CASSNGGLSEQYF. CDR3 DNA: TGTGCCAGCAGCAATGGAGGGCTCTCCGAGCAGTACTTC.

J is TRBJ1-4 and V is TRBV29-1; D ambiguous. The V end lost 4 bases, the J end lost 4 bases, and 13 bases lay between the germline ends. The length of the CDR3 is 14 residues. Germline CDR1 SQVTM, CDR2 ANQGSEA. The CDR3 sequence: CSVGPRAHNEKLFF. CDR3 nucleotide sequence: TGCAGCGTTGGGCCGAGGGCCCATAATGAAAAACTGTTTTTT.

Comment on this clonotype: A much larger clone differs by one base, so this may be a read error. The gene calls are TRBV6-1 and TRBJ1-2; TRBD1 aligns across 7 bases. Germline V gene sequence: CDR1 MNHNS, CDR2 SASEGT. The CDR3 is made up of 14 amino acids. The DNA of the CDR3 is TGTGCCAGCAGAGCAAGCTCAGGGGGGGATGGCTGCACCTTC. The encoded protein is CASRASSGGDGCTF.

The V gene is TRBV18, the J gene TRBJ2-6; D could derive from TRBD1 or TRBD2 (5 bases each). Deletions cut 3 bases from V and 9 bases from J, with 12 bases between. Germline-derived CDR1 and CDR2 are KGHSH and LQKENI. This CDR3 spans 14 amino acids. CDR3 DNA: TGTGCCAGCTCACCCACAAGGGACGGCAACGTCCTGACTTTC. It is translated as CASSPTRDGNVLTF.

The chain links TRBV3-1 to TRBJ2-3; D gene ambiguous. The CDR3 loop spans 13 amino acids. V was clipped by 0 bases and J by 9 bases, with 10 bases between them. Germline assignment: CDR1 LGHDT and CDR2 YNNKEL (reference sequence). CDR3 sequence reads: CASSQDRATTQYF. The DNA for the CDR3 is TGTGCCAGCAGCCAAGATCGCGCGACGACGCAGTATTTT.

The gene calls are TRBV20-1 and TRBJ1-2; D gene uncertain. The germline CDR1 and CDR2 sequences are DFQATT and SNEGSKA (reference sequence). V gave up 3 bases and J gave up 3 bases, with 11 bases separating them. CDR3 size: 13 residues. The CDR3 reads CSASSQVDYGYTF. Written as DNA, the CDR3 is TGCAGTGCTAGTTCGCAGGTGGACTATGGCTACACCTTC.

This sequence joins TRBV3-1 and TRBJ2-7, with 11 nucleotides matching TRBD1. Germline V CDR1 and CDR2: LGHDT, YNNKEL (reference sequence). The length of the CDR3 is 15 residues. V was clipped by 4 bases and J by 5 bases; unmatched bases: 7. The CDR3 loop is CASSPRTGGANEQYF. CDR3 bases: TGTGCCAGCAGCCCCCGGACAGGGGGCGCGAACGAGCAGTACTTC.

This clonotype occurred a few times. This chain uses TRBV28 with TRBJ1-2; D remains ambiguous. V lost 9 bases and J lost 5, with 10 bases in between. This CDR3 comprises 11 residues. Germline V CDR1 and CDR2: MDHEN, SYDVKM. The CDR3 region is CASEGRYGYTF. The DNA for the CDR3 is TGTGCCAGTGAAGGGCGATATGGCTACACCTTC.

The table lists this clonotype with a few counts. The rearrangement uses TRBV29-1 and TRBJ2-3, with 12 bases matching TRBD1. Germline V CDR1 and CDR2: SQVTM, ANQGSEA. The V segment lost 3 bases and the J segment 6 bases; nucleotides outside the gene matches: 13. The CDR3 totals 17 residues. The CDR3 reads CSVEMGPGQGAPDTQYF. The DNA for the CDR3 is TGCAGCGTTGAGATGGGACCGGGACAGGGGGCGCCGGATACGCAGTATTTT.

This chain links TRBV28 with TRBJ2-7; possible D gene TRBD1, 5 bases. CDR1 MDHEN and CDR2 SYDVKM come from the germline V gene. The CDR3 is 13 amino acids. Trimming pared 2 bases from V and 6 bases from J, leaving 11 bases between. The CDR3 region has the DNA TGTGCCAGCAGTTTAGGCAGGGTGGGCGAGCAGTACTTC. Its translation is CASSLGRVGEQYF.